The 15 T cell receptor beta chains listed next were all sequenced from one sample in a study of circulating CD8 cells and anti-PD-1 response in melanoma. From live CD3+CD8+TCRalphabeta+ cells, four PD-1 and/or TIGIT subsets were sorted. Using around 14 ng of total RNA, TCR libraries were made with the QIAseq Immune Repertoire TCR panel. TCRdb re-analysed the reads in MiXCR, keeping a single row per CDR3 protein. This sample has around 250 distinct CDR3 sequences, with roughly 15% found just once. This material consisted of CD8+ T cells from PBMCs, taken at baseline or after one month of anti-PD-1 therapy (not recorded which). Source of these receptors: a human donor with melanoma.

In this sample, this clonotype is large. The V call is TRBV29-1, the J call TRBJ2-1, with a weak D call TRBD2 (5 bases). The CDR3 loop spans 17 amino acids. CDR1 SQVTM and CDR2 ANQGSEA come from the germline V gene. Trimming shortened V by 6 bases and J by 2 bases, and 23 bases separated the two germline ends. CDR3 coding DNA: TGCAGCGTCCGAACGCGGGCGGAGGAAAGGGCCTACAATGAGCAGTTCTTC. Its protein product is CSVRTRAEERAYNEQFF.

By its share, this clonotype is large. The chain carries TRBV24-1 and TRBJ1-1, with D perhaps matching TRBD1 (5 bases). This CDR3 spans 12 amino acids. Germline CDR1 and CDR2: KGHDR and SFDVKD. Trimming stripped 1 base from V and 10 bases from J, with 9 bases between. CDR3 protein: CATSDFEGTAFF. The CDR3 nucleotides read TGTGCCACCAGTGATTTCGAGGGGACAGCTTTCTTT.

This clonotype is judged large. This rearrangement joins TRBV11-1 to TRBJ2-1; perhaps TRBD1 as D (6 bases). The CDR3 consists of 16 residues. Germline assignment: CDR1 SGHAT and CDR2 FQDESV (reference sequence). V lost 0 bases to trimming and J lost 0 bases, with 9 bases between them. In DNA, the CDR3 is TGTGCCAGCAGCTTAGCACAGGGTAACTCCTACAATGAGCAGTTCTTC. Its protein is CASSLAQGNSYNEQFF. Full variable domain (rest looked up from reference TRBV11-1 and TRBJ2-1): EAEVAQSPRYKITEKSQAVAFWCDPISGHATLYWYRQILGQGPELLVQFQDESVVDDSQLPKDRFSAERLKGVDSTLKIQPAELGDSAMYLCASSLAQGNSYNEQFFGPGTRLTVL.

This clonotype was seen only a few times. The J gene is TRBJ1-1, the V gene TRBV6-2 or TRBV6-3; D is undetermined. This CDR3 is 12 amino acids long. Trimming cost V 0 bases and J 8 bases, with 7 bases left between them. Germline loops: CDR1 MNHEY, CDR2 SVGEGT. The CDR3 bases are TGTGCCAGCAGTTACTCGATCGGAGAAGCTTTCTTT. The encoded protein is CASSYSIGEAFF.

In DNA, the CDR3 is TGTGCCAGCAGCTTGTTGGCTAGCGGGGAAGTTGGTACGCAGTATTTT. Translating gives CASSLLASGEVGTQYF. The rearrangement links TRBV5-6 to TRBJ2-3; 9 positions agree with TRBD2. The germline V gene encodes CDR1 SGHDT and CDR2 YYEEEE. V dropped 1 base and J dropped 8; count of bases not matched to a gene: 11. This CDR3 contains 16 residues.

The chain uses TRBV29-1 and TRBJ1-1; perhaps TRBD1 as D (5 bases). CDR1 and CDR2 from the germline V gene are SQVTM and ANQGSEA. The CDR3 runs 13 residues. The germline V and J ends were trimmed by 2 bases and 6 bases, with 13 bases remaining between them. The DNA for the CDR3 is TGCAGCGTTGAATTGGGGGGTCGGTCTGAAGCTTTCTTT. Its translation is CSVELGGRSEAFF.

This clonotype is deemed medium-sized. V and J are TRBV7-6 and TRBJ1-1; 8 bases are a match to TRBD1. The CDR3 length is 16 residues. Per germline, CDR1 SGHVS and CDR2 FNYEAQ. Trimming at V came to 1 base and at J to 3 bases, leaving 7 bases not matched to a gene. This CDR3 is CASSLVFRGRDTEAFF. The CDR3 nucleotides read TGTGCCAGCAGCTTAGTTTTCAGGGGGCGGGACACTGAAGCTTTCTTT.

This chain links TRBV12-3 or TRBV12-4 with TRBJ1-1; D may be TRBD1 (6 bases). Trimming removed 5 bases from V and 0 bases from J, with 16 bases in between. This CDR3 is built from 16 residues. The CDR3 DNA reads TGTGCCAGCAGTCCTACAGGGAGGGGTGTGAACACTGAAGCTTTCTTT. Translating gives CASSPTGRGVNTEAFF.

This clonotype ranks as medium-sized. This chain links TRBV7-2 with TRBJ2-3; D unclear. There are 12 residues in the CDR3. Germline CDR1 SGHTA, CDR2 FQGNSA. Trimming took off 1 base at V and 8 bases at J, with 7 bases between the two ends. CDR3 nucleotide sequence: TGTGCCAGCAGCTTAGACTTGGGTACGCAGTATTTT. This gives the protein CASSLDLGTQYF.

By sample share, this clonotype is large. V is TRBV28 and J is TRBJ2-7; a possible D gene is TRBD2 (5 bases). The ends were cut back, 6 bases at V and 0 bases at J, with 21 bases in the middle. The CDR3 has 17 amino acids. Germline V gene sequence: CDR1 MDHEN, CDR2 SYDVKM. The CDR3 loop reads CASSNGPGLKSSYEQYF. The CDR3 DNA follows: TGTGCCAGCAGCAACGGACCCGGACTTAAGAGCTCCTACGAGCAGTACTTC.

Details on this clonotype: This likely stems from a read error, as it lies one base from a far larger clone. The V gene is TRBV12-3 or TRBV12-4, the J gene TRBJ2-7; D not resolved. The J call is in doubt because the DNA end fits TRBJ2-5 better. This CDR3 spans 16 amino acids. The CDR3 loop is CASSPAAWGSGETQYF. CDR3 sequence (DNA): TGTGCCAGCAGTCCGGCAGCGTGGGGTTCAGGAGAGACCCAGTACTTC.

Judged by abundance, this clonotype is medium-sized (0.01 to 0.1%). This rearrangement joins TRBV3-1 to TRBJ2-1, with a weak D call TRBD2 (5 bases). Trimming took off 0 bases at V and 10 bases at J, with 7 bases between the two ends. The CDR3 length is 12 residues. CDR1 and CDR2 from the germline V gene are LGHDT and YNNKEL (reference sequence). The CDR3 nucleotides are TGTGCCAGCAGCCAAGAGGGGAGAGAGCAGTTCTTC. This encodes CASSQEGREQFF.

Concerning this clonotype: This likely traces to a read error, being one base from a far larger clone. The chain uses TRBV24-1 and TRBJ2-2; 8 nucleotides line up with TRBD1. Germline CDR1 and CDR2: KGHDR and SFDVKD. There are 17 residues in the CDR3. J gave up 4 bases and V 12 bases, and 18 bases lay outside the gene matches. The CDR3 nucleotides read TGTGCCGGCAGCGGTTGGGCGGACAGGGTGACCACCGGGGAGCTGTTTTTT. Translation gives CAGSGWADRVTTGELFF.

This clonotype is labeled large (0.1 to 1%). The chain is built from TRBV9 and TRBJ2-1; 8 bases are shared with TRBD1. Unmatched junction bases numbered 11, after V lost 4 bases and J lost 8 bases. Germline V gene lookup returns CDR1 SGDLS and CDR2 YYNGEE. The CDR3 loop spans 15 amino acids. This CDR3 is CASSSEGQAEDEQFF. CDR3 bases: TGTGCCAGCAGCTCAGAGGGACAGGCGGAGGATGAGCAGTTCTTC.

This clonotype is large. The chain couples TRBV28 to TRBJ2-1; D gene unclear. The CDR3 has 16 residues. CDR1 MDHEN and CDR2 SYDVKM come from the germline V gene. The V gene lost 7 bases and the J gene lost 6 bases, with 22 bases spanning the gap. As DNA, the CDR3 is TGTGCCAGCACCCCCTCGGTCGGCCTTAACGGCAATGAGCAGTTCTTC. This codes for CASTPSVGLNGNEQFF.